This T cell receptor (beta chain) is drawn from a study of shared clonotypes between healthy human individuals (TCRdb year 2020). About the full investigation: A couple of women and a few men aged 18 to 49 years were included in the cohort. Libraries were prepared and TCR repertoires were sequenced by different laboratories using diverse techniques, in order to increase sequencing depth and limit assay-specific biases. Per donor, leukapheresis produced somewhere between about 0.94 and 8.9 billion PBMCs. For each donor, CD4 naive and CD4 memory were each given three plates, CD8 naive was given two plates, and CD8 memory was given one plate. Blood TCR repertoires of about five healthy adults were deeply sequenced to estimate repertoire size and the extent of clonotype sharing between individuals.

On this clone: The clone's antigen remains unknown. Nothing much larger sits one base from this clone, and base qualities are not available.

Using the deep immunoSEQ assay, multiplex PCR amplified TCR CDR3 regions from genomic DNA. Genomic DNA extracted from each cell subset was distributed evenly over all wells of several immunoSEQ 96-well plates, and each plate served as one replicate. For sorted subsets, approximately 210 ng genomic DNA, equal to approximately 30,000 T cell genomes, was loaded into each replicate PCR. The purified libraries were quantified using a Qubit 3.0 fluorometer, sized with a Bioanalyzer 2100, and then quantified again using the KAPA Library Quantification kit. Every immunoSEQ 96-well plate was sequenced on a dedicated single-read 150-cycle Illumina NextSeq 550 flow cell. The authors processed their data as follows. Because the immunoSEQ output held only junctional sequences and lacked quality scores, the filtering could not match the filtering applied to full-length reads. To assign V/J genes and CDR3, sequences were annotated against IMGT germline references using PyIR, a Python wrapper for IgBLAST v1.9. Reads were removed for weak V/J assignments (E-value above 1e-6), missing CDR3, stop codons, out-of-frame junctions, or ambiguous translated residues. A V3J clonotype was defined by an identical inferred V gene, J gene, and CDR3 amino acid sequence. To compute the percentage overlap between repertoires, the number of shared unique clonotypes was divided by the size of the smaller repertoire. Repertoire richness was assessed with RTK rarefaction, the Chao1 estimator, and Recon v2.1 estimates of unobserved clonotypes. Generation probabilities for all TCRbeta clonotypes obtained by the gDNA method from a handful of donors were computed using OLGA. TCRdb's version of the immuneACCESS table is confined to in-frame rearrangements and falls short of the full clone set. An unresolved V gene accounts for under half of the shortfall where checked; the remainder is of unknown origin. From that table come the V and J calls and clone size; the DNA was used to work out D and trimming. The sample yields about 1,500,000 clones; about 96% were counted once. 1% to 1.5% of the sample rests with the top ten.

Paper-wide results and their limitations: Approximately 5% of naive CD4, more than 3% of naive CD8, approximately 2.2% of memory CD4, and 0.4% of memory CD8 clonotypes were shared across several donors. Pairwise subsampling indicated that sequencing depth was expected to affect the degree of clonotype sharing among donors. Because the study included only a small number of donors, the genetic and exposure-history diversity represented was limited. Larger estimated clonotype richness was generally found for naive subsets than for memory subsets. Rarefaction of sorted-subset datasets indicated incomplete sequencing despite the large sequencing depth. Compared with non-shared clonotypes, clonotypes shared by all four sorted-subset donors had higher generation probabilities. Only blood was sampled, and tissue TCR repertoires likely differ from those in blood.

Donors were healthy HIV-negative adults with no recently reported acute infections or vaccinations. Only Caucasian adults living in Nashville, Tennessee, USA were represented among the donors. CD4+ T cells were enriched by magnetic negative selection; naive cells were then positively selected on CD45RA, and the negative fraction formed the memory subset. Blood was obtained by leukapheresis, after which PBMCs were separated by Ficoll-Histopaque density gradient centrifugation and cryopreserved in liquid nitrogen vapor phase. Analytical flow cytometry was used to check the purity and quantity of every magnetically sorted T cell population. From each sorted fraction, genomic DNA was isolated and quantified by UV absorbance on a Nanodrop 2000c. Ends trimmed: V by 3 bases, J by 8 bases; bases unmatched to a gene: 22. Via the germline V gene, CDR1 is SGDLS and CDR2 YYNGEE. The CDR3 holds 21 amino acids from the cysteine to the phenylalanine. Kept here is only the CDR3 DNA, which spans 63 bases and is read in frame from base 1.

Material for sequencing was naive CD4+ T cells sorted from blood. This specimen's cell subset or site label, interpreted: CD45RA+ positively selected. The clonotype originates from a young man in good health. The chain links TRBV9 with TRBJ2-1, and TRBD2 aligns with 14 junction nucleotides. The DNA sequence reads TGTGCCAGCAGCGAAGGACTAGCGGGAGGCCCCCCCCCTTGGTTGATCGATGAGCAGTTCTTC. Its amino acids are CASSEGLAGGPPPWLIDEQFF. The reference TRBV9 and TRBJ2-1 proteins fill in what lies around the CDR3, so the full variable domain reads DSGVTQTPKHLITATGQRVTLRCSPRSGDLSVYWYQQSLDQGLQFLIQYYNGEERAKGNILERFSAQQFPDLHSELNLSSLELGDSALYFCASSEGLAGGPPPWLIDEQFFGPGTRLTVL.